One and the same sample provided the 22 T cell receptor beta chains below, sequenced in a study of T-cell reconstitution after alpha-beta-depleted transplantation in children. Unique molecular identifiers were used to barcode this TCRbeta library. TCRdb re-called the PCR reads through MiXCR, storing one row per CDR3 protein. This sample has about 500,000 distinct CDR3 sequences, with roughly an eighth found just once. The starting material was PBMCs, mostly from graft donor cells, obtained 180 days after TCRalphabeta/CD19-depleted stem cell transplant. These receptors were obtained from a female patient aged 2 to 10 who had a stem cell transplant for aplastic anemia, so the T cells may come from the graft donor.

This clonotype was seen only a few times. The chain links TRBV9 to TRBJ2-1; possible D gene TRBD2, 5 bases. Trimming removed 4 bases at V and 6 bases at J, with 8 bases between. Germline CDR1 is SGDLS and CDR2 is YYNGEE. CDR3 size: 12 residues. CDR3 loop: CASSTGLNEQFF. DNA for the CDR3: TGTGCCAGCAGCACTGGACTCAATGAGCAGTTCTTC.

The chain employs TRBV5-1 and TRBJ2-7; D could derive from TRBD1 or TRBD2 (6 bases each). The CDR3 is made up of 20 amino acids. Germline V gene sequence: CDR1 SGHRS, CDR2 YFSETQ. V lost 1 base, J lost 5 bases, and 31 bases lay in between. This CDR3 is CASSLRTAGAMAGLTHEQYF. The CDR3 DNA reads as TGCGCCAGCAGCTTGAGAACGGCAGGGGCGATGGCGGGATTAACGCACGAGCAGTACTTC.

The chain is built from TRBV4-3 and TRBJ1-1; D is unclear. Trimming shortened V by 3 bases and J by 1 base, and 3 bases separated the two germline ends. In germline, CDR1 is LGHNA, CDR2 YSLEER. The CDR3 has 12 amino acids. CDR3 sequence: CASSHTNTEAFF. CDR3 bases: TGCGCCAGCAGCCATACGAACACTGAAGCTTTCTTT.

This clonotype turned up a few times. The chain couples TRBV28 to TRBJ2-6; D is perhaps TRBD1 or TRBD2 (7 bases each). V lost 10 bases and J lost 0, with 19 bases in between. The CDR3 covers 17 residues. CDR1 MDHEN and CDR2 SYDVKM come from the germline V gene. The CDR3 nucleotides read TGTGCCACCGTGGGGGGGACAGTTTTCTCTGGGGCCAACGTCCTGACTTTC. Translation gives CATVGGTVFSGANVLTF.

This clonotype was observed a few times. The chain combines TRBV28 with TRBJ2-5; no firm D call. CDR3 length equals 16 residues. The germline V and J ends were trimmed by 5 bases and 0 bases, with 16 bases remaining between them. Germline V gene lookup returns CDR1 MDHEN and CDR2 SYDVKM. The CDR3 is CASSRKVLYYQETQYF. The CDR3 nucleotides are TGTGCCAGCAGTCGCAAGGTCTTATACTACCAAGAGACCCAGTACTTC.

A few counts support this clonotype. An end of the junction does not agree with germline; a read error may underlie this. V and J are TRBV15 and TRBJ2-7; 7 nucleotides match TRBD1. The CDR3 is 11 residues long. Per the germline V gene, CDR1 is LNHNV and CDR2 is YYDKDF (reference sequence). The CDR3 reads CAPRRPGQLNF. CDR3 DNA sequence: TGTGCCCCCCGGCGACCGGGACAGTTAAACTTC.

CDR3 region: CASSTGGQGNQPQHF. CDR3 nucleotide sequence: TGTGCCAGTAGTACCGGCGGACAGGGAAATCAGCCCCAGCATTTT. This rearrangement joins TRBV19 to TRBJ1-5, with 8 bases identical to TRBD1. The junction had 6 bases not matched to a gene; V was cut back by 4 bases and J by 4 bases. This CDR3 is built from 15 residues. From germline, CDR1 is LNHDA and CDR2 SQIVND (reference sequence).

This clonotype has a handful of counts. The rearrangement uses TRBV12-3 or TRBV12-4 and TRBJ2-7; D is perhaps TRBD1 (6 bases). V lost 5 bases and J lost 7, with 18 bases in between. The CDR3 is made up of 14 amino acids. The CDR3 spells CASSPGDKNGEQYV. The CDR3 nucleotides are TGTGCCAGCAGTCCCGGGGACAAAAATGGGGAGCAGTACGTC.

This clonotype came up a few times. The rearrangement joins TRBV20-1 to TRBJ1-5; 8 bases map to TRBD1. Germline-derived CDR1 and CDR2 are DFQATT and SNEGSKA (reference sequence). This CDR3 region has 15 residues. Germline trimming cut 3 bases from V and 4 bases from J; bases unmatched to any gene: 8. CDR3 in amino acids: CSARETGVLNQPQHF. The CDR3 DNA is TGCAGTGCTAGGGAGACAGGGGTCCTAAATCAGCCCCAGCATTTT.

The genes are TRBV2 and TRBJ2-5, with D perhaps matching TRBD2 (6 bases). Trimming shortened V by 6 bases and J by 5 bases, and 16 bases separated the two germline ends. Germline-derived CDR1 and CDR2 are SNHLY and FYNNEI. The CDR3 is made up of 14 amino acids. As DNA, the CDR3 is TGTGCCAGCAGGGACCCGGGGACTCCCGAGACCCAGTACTTC. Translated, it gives CASRDPGTPETQYF.

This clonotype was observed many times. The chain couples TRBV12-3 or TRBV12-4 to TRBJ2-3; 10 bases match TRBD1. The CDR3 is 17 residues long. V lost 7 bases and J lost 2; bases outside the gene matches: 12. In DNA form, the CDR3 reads TGTGCCAGCACCGGGACAGGGGATTGGTGGACCACAGATACGCAGTATTTT. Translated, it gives CASTGTGDWWTTDTQYF.

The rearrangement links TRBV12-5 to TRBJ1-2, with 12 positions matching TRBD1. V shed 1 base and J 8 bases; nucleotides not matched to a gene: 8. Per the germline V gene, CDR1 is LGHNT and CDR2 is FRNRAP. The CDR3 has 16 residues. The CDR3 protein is CASGLGPPGTGGGYTF. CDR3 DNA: TGTGCTAGTGGTTTGGGGCCCCCCGGGACAGGGGGCGGCTACACCTTC.

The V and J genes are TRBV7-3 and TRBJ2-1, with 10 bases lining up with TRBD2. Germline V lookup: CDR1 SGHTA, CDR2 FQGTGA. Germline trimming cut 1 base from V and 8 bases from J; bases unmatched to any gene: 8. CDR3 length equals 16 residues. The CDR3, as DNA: TGTGCCAGCAGCTTAAGGGCTAGCGGGAGTATAGATGAGCAGTTCTTC. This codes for CASSLRASGSIDEQFF.

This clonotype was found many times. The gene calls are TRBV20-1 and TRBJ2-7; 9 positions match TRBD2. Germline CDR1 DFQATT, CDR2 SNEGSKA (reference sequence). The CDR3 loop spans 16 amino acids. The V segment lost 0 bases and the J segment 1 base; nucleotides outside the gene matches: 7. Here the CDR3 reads CSARDLGLAGSYEQYV. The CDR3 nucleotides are TGCAGTGCTAGAGATTTGGGGCTAGCGGGGTCCTACGAGCAGTACGTC.

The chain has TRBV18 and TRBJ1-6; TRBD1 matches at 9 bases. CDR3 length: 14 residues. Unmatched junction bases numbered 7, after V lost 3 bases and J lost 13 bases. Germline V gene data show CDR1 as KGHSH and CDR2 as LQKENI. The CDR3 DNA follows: TGTGCCAGCTCACCCGGGACAGGGAGCTCCCCCCTCCACTTT. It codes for CASSPGTGSSPLHF.

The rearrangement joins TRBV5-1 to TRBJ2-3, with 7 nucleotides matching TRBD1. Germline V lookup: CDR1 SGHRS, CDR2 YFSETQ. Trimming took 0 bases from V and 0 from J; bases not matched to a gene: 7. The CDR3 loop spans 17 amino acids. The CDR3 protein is CASSLGPETGSTDTQYF. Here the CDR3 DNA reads TGCGCCAGCAGCTTGGGTCCCGAGACAGGGAGCACAGATACGCAGTATTTT.

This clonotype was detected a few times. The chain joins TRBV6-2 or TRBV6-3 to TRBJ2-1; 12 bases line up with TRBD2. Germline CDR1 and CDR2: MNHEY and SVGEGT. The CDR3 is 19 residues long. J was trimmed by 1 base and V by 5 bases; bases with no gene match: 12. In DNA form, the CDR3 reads TGTGCCAGCAGTACTCCTACTAGCGGGAGGCCGCTTTCCTACAATGAGCAGTTCTTC. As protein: CASSTPTSGRPLSYNEQFF.

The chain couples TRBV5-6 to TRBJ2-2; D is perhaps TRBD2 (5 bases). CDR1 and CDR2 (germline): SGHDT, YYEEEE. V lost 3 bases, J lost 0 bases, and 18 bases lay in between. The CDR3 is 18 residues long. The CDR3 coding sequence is TGTGCCAGCAGCTCTTTCCCCGGACTGGTGGCGAACACCGGGGAGCTGTTTTTT. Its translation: CASSSFPGLVANTGELFF.

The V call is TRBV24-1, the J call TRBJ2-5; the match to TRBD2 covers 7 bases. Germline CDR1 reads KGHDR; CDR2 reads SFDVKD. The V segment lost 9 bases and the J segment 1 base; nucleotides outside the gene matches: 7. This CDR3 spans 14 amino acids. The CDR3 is CATSKTSTQETQYF. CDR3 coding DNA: TGTGCCACCTCGAAGACTAGCACCCAAGAGACCCAGTACTTC.

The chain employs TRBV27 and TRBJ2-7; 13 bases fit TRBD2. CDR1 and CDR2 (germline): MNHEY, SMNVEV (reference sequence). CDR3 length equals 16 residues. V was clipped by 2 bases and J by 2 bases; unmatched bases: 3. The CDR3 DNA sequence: TGTGCCAGCAGTTTAGAGGGACTAGCGGGACCCTACGAGCAGTACGTC. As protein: CASSLEGLAGPYEQYV.

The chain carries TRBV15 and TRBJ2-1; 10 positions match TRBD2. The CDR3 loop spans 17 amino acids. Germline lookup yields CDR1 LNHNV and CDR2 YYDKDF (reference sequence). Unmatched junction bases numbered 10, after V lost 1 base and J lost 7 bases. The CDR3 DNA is TGTGCCACCAGCAGAGGCCTAGCGGGAGCAAGTGGGAATGAGCAGTTCTTC. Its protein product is CATSRGLAGASGNEQFF. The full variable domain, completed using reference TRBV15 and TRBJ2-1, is DAMVIQNPRYQVTQFGKPVTLSCSQTLNHNVMYWYQQKSSQAPKLLFHYYDKDFNNEADTPDNFQSRRPNTSFCFLDIRSPGLGDTAMYLCATSRGLAGASGNEQFFGPGTRLTVL.

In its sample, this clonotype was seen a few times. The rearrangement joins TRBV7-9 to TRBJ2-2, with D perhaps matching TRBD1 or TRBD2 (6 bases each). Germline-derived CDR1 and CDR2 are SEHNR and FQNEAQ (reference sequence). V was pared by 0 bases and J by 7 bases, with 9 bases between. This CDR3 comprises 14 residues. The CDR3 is CASSLAGGDGELFF. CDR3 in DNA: TGTGCCAGCAGCTTAGCGGGGGGCGACGGGGAGCTGTTTTTT.